This T cell receptor beta chain was recorded in a study of cytomegalovirus exposure and HLA in healthy donors. V lost 2 bases and J lost 3, with 11 bases in between. The CDR3 runs to 15 residues. Per germline, CDR1 LGHNA and CDR2 YNFKEQ. Primers included in the PCR were 60 Vbeta and 13 Jbeta primers. The assay was immunoSEQ multiplex PCR, and TCRdb's table has in-frame clones only and misses some. This sample has 150,000 to 200,000 clones; roughly 65% occur once, and the top ten carry roughly 4%. This TCR came from a woman aged 18-29 years in good health and CMV-seropositive. This chain joins TRBV4-2 and TRBJ1-5; D perhaps matches TRBD1 (5 bases). Sequences were obtained from PBMCs. The CDR3 DNA is TGTGCCAGCAGCCAACTGGGGGGTCCCAATCAGCCCCAGCATTTT. Its protein product is CASSQLGGPNQPQHF.